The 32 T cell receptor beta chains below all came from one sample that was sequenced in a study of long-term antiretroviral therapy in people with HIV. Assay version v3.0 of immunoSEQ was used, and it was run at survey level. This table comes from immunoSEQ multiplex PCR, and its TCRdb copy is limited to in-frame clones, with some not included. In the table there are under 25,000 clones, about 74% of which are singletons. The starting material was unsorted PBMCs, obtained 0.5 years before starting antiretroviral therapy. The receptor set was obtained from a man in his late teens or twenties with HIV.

The CDR3 DNA reads as TGTGCCAGCAGTTACCTCCCCGGCCGCGGAGAGCAGTTCTTC. Its protein is CASSYLPGRGEQFF. The chain uses TRBV6-5 and TRBJ2-1; D call uncertain. V shed 2 bases and J shed 10 bases, with 15 bases lying between them. The CDR3 covers 14 residues. Germline V CDR1 and CDR2: MNHEY, SVGAGI.

This CDR3 reads CASSDTPNTEAFF. CDR3 in DNA: TGTGCCAGCAGCGATACACCGAACACTGAAGCTTTCTTT. V usage is TRBV9 and J usage is TRBJ1-1; the D is unclear. Germline loops: CDR1 SGDLS, CDR2 YYNGEE. Between the trimmed V and J ends, which lost 3 bases and 1 base, there was a span of 7 bases. CDR3 size: 13 residues.

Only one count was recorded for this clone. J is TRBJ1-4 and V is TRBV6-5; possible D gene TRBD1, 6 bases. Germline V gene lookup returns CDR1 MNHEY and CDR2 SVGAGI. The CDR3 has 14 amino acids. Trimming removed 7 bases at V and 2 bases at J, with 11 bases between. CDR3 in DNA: TGTGCCAGCACAAAGGGGGGGACTAATGAAAAACTGTTTTTT. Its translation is CASTKGGTNEKLFF.

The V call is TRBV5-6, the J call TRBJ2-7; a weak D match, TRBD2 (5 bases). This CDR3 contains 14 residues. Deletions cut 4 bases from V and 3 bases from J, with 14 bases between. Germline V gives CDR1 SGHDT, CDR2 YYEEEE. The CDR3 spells CASSVGNGYYEQYF. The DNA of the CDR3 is TGTGCCAGCAGCGTCGGGAACGGCTACTACGAGCAGTACTTC. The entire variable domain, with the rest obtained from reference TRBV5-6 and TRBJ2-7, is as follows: DAGVTQSPTHLIKTRGQQVTLRCSPKSGHDTVSWYQQALGQGPQFIFQYYEEEERQRGNFPDRFSGHQFPNYSSELNVNALLLGDSALYLCASSVGNGYYEQYFGPGTRLTVT.

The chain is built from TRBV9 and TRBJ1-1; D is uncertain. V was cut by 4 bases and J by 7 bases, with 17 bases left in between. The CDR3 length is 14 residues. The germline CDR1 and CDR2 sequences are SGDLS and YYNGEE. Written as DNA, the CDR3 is TGTGCCAGCAGCCTACAGCCCTGGCGTGGTGAAGCTTTCTTT. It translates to CASSLQPWRGEAFF.

CDR3 sequence reads: CASSQPSGARDTQYF. The CDR3 nucleotides are TGCGCCAGCAGCCAGCCAAGCGGGGCGCGAGATACGCAGTATTTT. The chain recombines TRBV4-1 with TRBJ2-3; TRBD2 agrees at 7 bases. J lost 5 bases, V lost 3 bases, and 8 bases had no gene match. CDR1 is MGHRA, CDR2 YSYEKL, per germline. This CDR3 has 15 amino acids.

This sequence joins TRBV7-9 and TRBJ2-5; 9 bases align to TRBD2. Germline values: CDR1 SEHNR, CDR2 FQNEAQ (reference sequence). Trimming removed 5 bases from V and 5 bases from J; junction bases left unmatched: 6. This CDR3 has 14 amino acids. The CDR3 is CASSISGRLETQYF. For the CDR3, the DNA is TGTGCCAGCAGCATCAGCGGGAGGCTGGAGACCCAGTACTTC.

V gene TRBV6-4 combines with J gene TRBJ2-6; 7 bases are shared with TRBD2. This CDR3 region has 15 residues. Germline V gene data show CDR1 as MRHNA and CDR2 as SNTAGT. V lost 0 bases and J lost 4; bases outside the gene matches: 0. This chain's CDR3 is CASSDSRGGANVLTF. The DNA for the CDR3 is TGTGCCAGCAGTGACTCGCGGGGGGGGGCCAACGTCCTGACTTTC.

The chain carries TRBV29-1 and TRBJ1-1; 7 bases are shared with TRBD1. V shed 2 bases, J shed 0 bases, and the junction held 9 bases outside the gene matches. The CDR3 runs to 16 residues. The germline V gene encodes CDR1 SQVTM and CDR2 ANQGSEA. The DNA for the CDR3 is TGCAGCGTTGAAAGGAAGTATGGGACAGTGAACACTGAAGCTTTCTTT. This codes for CSVERKYGTVNTEAFF.

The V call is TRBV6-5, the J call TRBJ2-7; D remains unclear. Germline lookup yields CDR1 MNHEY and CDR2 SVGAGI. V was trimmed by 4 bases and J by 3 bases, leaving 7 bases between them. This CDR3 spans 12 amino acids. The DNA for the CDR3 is TGTGCCAGCAGTTCCACAGTCTACGAGCAGTACTTC. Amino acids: CASSSTVYEQYF.

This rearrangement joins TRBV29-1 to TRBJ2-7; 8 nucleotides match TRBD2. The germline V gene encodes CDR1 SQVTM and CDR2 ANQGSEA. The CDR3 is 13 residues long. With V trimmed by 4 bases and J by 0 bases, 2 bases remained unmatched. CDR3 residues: CSVGSGSSYEQYF. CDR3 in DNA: TGCAGCGTTGGCAGCGGGAGCTCCTACGAGCAGTACTTC.

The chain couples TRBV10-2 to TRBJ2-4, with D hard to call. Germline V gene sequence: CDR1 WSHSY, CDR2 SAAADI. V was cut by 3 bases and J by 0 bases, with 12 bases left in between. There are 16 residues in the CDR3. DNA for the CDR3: TGCGCCAGCAGTGATACGAGTGGGAAAGCCAAAAACATTCAGTACTTC. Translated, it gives CASSDTSGKAKNIQYF.

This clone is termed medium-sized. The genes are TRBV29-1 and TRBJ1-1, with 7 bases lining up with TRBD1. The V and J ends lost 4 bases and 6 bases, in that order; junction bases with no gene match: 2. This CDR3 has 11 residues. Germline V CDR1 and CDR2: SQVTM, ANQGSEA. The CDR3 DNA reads TGCAGCGTTGGACAGGGCCCTGAAGCTTTCTTT. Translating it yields CSVGQGPEAFF.

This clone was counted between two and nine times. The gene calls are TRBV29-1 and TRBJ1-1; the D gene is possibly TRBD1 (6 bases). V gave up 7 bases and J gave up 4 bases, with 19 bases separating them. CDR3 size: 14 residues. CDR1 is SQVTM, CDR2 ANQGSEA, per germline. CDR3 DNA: TGCAGCGCCGAGGGGGGGGGCCCTCGCACTGAAGCTTTCTTT. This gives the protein CSAEGGGPRTEAFF.

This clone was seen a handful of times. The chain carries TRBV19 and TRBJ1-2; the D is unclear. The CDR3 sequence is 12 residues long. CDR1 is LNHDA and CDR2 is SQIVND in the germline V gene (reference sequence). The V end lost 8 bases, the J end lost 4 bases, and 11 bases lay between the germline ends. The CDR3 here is CASVGSSYGYTF. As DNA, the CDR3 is TGTGCCAGTGTGGGCAGTTCCTATGGCTACACCTTC. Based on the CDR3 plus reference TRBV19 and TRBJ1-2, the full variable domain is DGGITQSPKYLFRKEGQNVTLSCEQNLNHDAMYWYRQDPGQGLRLIYYSQIVNDFQKGDIAEGYSVSREKKESFPLTVTSAQKNPTAFYLCASVGSSYGYTFGSGTRLTVV.

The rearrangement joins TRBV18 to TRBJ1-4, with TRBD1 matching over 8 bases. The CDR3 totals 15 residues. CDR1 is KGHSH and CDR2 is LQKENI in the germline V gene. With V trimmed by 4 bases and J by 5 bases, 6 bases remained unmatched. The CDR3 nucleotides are TGTGCCAGCTCACTCAGCAGGGGGCGGAATGAAAAACTGTTTTTT. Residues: CASSLSRGRNEKLFF.

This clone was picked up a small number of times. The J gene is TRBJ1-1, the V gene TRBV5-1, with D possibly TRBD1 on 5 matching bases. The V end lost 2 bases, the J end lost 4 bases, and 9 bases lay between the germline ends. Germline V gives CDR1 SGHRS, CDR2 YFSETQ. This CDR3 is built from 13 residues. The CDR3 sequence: CASSLSGTTEAFF. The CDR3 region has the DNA TGCGCCAGCAGCTTATCGGGGACCACTGAAGCTTTCTTT.

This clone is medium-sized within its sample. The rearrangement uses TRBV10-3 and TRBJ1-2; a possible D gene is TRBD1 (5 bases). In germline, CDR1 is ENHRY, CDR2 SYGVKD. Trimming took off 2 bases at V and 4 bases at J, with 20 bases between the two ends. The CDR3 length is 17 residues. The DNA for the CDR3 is TGTGCCATCAGTGAGGAAGTCGGCAGGGAATACGGCTATGGCTACACCTTC. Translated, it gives CAISEEVGREYGYGYTF.

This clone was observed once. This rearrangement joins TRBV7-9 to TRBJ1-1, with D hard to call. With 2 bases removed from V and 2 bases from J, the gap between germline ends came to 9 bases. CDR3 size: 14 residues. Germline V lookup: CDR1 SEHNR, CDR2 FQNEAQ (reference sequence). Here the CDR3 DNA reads TGTGCCAGCAGCTTAAGAGGGCCCAACACTGAAGCTTTCTTT. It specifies CASSLRGPNTEAFF.

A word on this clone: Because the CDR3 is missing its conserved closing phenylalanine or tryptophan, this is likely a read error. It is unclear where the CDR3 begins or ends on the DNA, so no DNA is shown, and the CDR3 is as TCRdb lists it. CDR3 loop: CASSDLLAFL. The V call is TRBV6-1, the J call TRBJ2-3; TRBD2, the D gene given by the table, was not confirmed from the DNA. The CDR3 comprises 10 residues, both ends counted. CDR1 and CDR2 (germline): MNHNS, SASEGT.

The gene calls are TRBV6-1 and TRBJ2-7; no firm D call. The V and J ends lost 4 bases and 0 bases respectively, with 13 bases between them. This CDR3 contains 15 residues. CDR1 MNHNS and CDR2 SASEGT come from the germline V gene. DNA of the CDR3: TGTGCCAGCAGTGTTGTGACGGCGAACTCCTACGAGCAGTACTTC. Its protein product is CASSVVTANSYEQYF.

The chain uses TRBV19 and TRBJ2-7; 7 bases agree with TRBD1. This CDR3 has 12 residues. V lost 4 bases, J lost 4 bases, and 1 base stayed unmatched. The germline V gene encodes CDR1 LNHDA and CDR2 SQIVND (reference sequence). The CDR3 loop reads CASSTGGYEQYF. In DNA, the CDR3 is TGTGCCAGTAGTACAGGGGGTTACGAGCAGTACTTC.

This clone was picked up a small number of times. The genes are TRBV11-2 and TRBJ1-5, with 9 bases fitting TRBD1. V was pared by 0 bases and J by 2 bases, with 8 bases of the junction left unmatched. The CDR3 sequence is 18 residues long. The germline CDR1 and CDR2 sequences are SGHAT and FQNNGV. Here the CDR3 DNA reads TGTGCCAGCAGCTTAGATGGCAGAACAGGGGGCCGCAATCAGCCCCAGCATTTT. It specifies CASSLDGRTGGRNQPQHF.

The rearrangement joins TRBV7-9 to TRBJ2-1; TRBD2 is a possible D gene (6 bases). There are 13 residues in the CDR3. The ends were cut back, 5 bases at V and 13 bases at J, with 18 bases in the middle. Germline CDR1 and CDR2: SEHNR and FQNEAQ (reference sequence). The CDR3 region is CASSDGLLSPQFF. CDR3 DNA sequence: TGTGCCAGCAGCGACGGACTATTATCTCCCCAGTTCTTC.

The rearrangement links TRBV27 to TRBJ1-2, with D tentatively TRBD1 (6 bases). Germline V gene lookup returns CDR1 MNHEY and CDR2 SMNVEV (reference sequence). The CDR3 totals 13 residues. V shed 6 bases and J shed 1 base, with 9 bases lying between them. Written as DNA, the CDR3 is TGTGCCAGCAGAACAGGGAATAACTATGGCTACACCTTC. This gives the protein CASRTGNNYGYTF.

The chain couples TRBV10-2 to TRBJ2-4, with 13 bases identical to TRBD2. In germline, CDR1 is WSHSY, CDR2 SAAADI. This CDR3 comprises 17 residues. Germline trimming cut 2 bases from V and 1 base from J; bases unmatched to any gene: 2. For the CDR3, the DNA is TGCGCCAGCAGTGAGGGACTAGCGGGAGCGGCCAAAAACATTCAGTACTTC. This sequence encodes CASSEGLAGAAKNIQYF.

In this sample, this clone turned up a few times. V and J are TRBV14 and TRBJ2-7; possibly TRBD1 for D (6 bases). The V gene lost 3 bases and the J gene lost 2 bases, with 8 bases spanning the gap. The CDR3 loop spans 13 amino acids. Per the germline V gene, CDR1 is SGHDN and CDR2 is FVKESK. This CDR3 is CASSQGHTYEQYF. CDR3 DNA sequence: TGTGCCAGCAGCCAGGGACATACCTACGAGCAGTACTTC.

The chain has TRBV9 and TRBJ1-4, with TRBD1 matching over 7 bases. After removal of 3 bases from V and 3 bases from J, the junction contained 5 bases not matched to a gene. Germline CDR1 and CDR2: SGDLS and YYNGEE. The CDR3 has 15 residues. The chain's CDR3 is CASSARDSPNEKLFF. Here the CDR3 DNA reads TGTGCCAGCAGCGCGAGGGACAGTCCTAATGAAAAACTGTTTTTT.

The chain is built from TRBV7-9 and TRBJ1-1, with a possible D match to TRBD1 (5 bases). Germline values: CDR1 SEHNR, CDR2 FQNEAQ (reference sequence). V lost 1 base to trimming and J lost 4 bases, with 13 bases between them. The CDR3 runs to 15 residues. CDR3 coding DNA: TGTGCCAGCAGCTTAGGGGAACAGGTACTCACTGAAGCTTTCTTT. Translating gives CASSLGEQVLTEAFF. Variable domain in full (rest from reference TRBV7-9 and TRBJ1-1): DTGVSQNPRHKITKRGQNVTFRCDPISEHNRLYWYRQTLGQGPEFLTYFQNEAQLEKSRLLSDRFSAERPKGSFSTLEIQRTEQGDSAMYLCASSLGEQVLTEAFFGQGTRLTVV.

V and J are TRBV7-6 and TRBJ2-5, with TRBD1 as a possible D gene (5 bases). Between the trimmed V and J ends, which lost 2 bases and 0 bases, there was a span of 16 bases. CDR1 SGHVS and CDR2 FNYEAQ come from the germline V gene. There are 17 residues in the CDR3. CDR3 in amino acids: CASSLPAPQTDQETQYF. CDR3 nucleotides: TGTGCCAGCAGCTTACCCGCTCCCCAGACAGACCAAGAGACCCAGTACTTC.

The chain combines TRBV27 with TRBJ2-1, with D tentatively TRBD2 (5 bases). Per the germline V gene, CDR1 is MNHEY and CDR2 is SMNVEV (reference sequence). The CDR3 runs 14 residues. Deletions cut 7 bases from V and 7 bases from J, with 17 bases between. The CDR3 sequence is CASIESRAANEQFF. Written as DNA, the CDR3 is TGTGCCAGCATCGAGTCGCGGGCGGCTAATGAGCAGTTCTTC.

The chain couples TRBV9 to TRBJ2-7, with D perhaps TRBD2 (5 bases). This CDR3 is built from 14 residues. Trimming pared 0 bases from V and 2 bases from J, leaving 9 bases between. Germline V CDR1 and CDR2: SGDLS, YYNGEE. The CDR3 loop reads CASSVDGEPYEQYF. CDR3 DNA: TGTGCCAGCAGCGTAGACGGGGAACCCTACGAGCAGTACTTC.